This T cell receptor (beta chain) was found in a study of PD-L1 blockade in urothelial cancer. Study-wide background: The authors examined blood 3 weeks (second dose) and 6 weeks after treatment start. Findings and limits, study-wide: Better progression-free and overall survival followed lower pretreatment blood clonality.

This clone has a handful of counts. The antigen remains unidentified. The V gene's germline CDR1 is GTSNPN and CDR2 SVGIG (reference sequence). Trimming at V came to 2 bases and at J to 5 bases, leaving 11 bases not matched to a gene. The CDR3 totals 15 residues. The data were produced by immunoSEQ multiplex PCR, yet TCRdb's version contains in-frame clones alone and is incomplete. Of tens of thousands of clones in the sample, 75% to 85% are singletons; the top ten hold approximately 3.3%. Sample time point: peripheral blood 6 weeks after treatment start. The sequencing here drew on PBMCs, taken around atezolizumab (anti-PD-L1) treatment. The clonotype was recovered from a man between 70 and 80 years old with urothelial cancer. The J gene is TRBJ1-1, the V gene TRBV30; 7 bases are a match to TRBD1. The CDR3 is CAWSQQGPGGTEAFF. CDR3 coding DNA: TGTGCCTGGAGTCAACAGGGGCCCGGGGGAACTGAAGCTTTCTTT.